What follows is one T cell receptor beta chain and its context. Then a second PCR, running about 6 to 11 cycles, was carried out with a sample-barcoded 5' primer and a J-beta primer mix. TCRdb used MiXCR to reprocess the 5' RACE reads, holding one entry per CDR3 protein. The top ten clones hold approximately 3.5% of a sample with around 500,000 distinct CDR3 sequences, about a quarter of them seen once. This sample is drawn from a study of blood T cells in healthy people across ages. The CDR3 is made up of 13 amino acids. V was shortened by 3 bases and J by 6 bases, with 12 bases between the two germline ends. These data were likewise used in another study, on T cells of mothers and their children. As reported in that work: Three healthy Caucasian mothers and their six children were the donors.

The sample taken for sequencing was blood. The V and J genes are TRBV12-3 or TRBV12-4 and TRBJ2-7; a possible D gene is TRBD2 (5 bases). The TCR sequence derives from a boy aged 2 to 9 in good health. The CDR3 loop is CASSFGRGPEQYF. CDR3 nucleotide sequence: TGTGCCAGCAGTTTCGGAAGAGGGCCCGAGCAGTACTTC.